This is a list of T cell receptor beta chains from one sample in a study of vaccination and CD4 T cells after COVID-19. TCRdb re-derived calls from the PCR reads in MiXCR, one entry per CDR3 protein. The sample contains some 13,000 distinct CDR3 sequences, about a third of which appear only once. Antigens for these TCRs are unknown. Material for sequencing was CD4+ T cells from blood, cultured in vitro. These receptors were obtained from a human donor who had recovered from COVID-19. Each CDR3 is given with its conserved first and last residue. The D gene is left open where the match is weak. Size tells how often a clone was seen (once, few, many) or the class of an expanded clone, and some rows leave it out.

>few|TRBD1|TRBJ2-5|13|TRBV24-1
TGTGCCACCAGAGGGACAGGGAGGGGGACCCAGTACTTC
CATRGTGRGTQYF
>-|-|TRBJ2-1|15|TRBV7-7
TGTGCCAGCAGCTTTGACGGCAGCTCCTACAATGAGCAGTTCTTC
CASSFDGSSYNEQFF
>-|TRBD2|TRBJ2-7|18|TRBV6-5
TGTGCCAGCAGTTACTCCACCGGACTAGCGGGAGGTGCCTACGAGCAGTACTTC
CASSYSTGLAGGAYEQYF
>few|TRBD1|TRBJ2-5|16|TRBV7-2
TGTGCCAGCAGCTTAGAGGGGGCAGGGGGATTTGAGACCCAGTACTTC
CASSLEGAGGFETQYF
>-|-|TRBJ2-2|15|TRBV5-1
TGCGCCAGTAATCGTGGGGGACCTAACACCGGGGAGCTGTTTTTT
CASNRGGPNTGELFF
>-|TRBD1|TRBJ2-7|13|TRBV7-8
TGTGCCAGCAGCACCGGGACAGACTACGAGCAGTACTTC
CASSTGTDYEQYF
>-|-|TRBJ1-3|16|TRBV4-2
TGTGCCAGCAGCCAAGATCGAGCTTACTCTGGAAACACCATATATTTT
CASSQDRAYSGNTIYF
>-|TRBD1|TRBJ1-6|13|TRBV20-1
TGCAGTGCTCAGACAGGGATGAGTTCACCCCTCCACTTT
CSAQTGMSSPLHF
>few|-|TRBJ1-3|13|TRBV4-2
TGTGCCAGCAGCCAAGTTGGGGGGGACACCATATATTTT
CASSQVGGDTIYF
>-|TRBD2|TRBJ2-1|14|TRBV7-9
TGTGCCAGCAGCTCAATAGCGGGAAACAATGAGCAGTTCTTC
CASSSIAGNNEQFF
>few|TRBD1|TRBJ2-7|15|TRBV6-5
TGTGCCAGCAGTTACAACGACAGGGGAGACTACGAGCAGTACTTC
CASSYNDRGDYEQYF
>few|TRBD1|TRBJ2-7|17|TRBV7-2
TGTGCCAGCAGCTTCCGGGACAGGGGTATGGACTCCTACGAGCAGTACTTC
CASSFRDRGMDSYEQYF
>few|TRBD2|TRBJ2-3|15|TRBV20-1
TGCAGTGCTAGGGATAGCGGGAGAACGGCAGATACGCAGTATTTT
CSARDSGRTADTQYF
>-|-|TRBJ2-7|14|TRBV12-3/TRBV12-4
TGTGCCAGCACCCCCGACACTTTCTCCTACGAGCAGTACTTC
CASTPDTFSYEQYF
>-|-|TRBJ1-2|12|TRBV24-1
TGTGCCACCAGTGATCTACGGAGGGGCTACACCTTC
CATSDLRRGYTF
>medium-sized|-|TRBJ2-5|17|TRBV7-9
TGTGCCAGCCTTCCCGGTTTAGGCTTCGGACTCCAAGAGACCCAGTACTTC
CASLPGLGFGLQETQYF
>-|TRBD1|TRBJ1-2|15|TRBV5-1
TGCGCCAGCAGCGGAAGCTCCAGGGGGCACTATGGCTACACCTTC
CASSGSSRGHYGYTF
>few|-|TRBJ1-2|14|TRBV2
TGTGCCAGCAGTGAGGAGGGGGGAGACTATGGCTACACCTTC
CASSEEGGDYGYTF
>-|-|TRBJ2-5|13|TRBV4-1
TGCGCCAGCAGCCAAGTTAGGCCAGAGACCCAGTACTTC
CASSQVRPETQYF
>-|-|TRBJ1-1|11|TRBV29-1
TGCAGCCACGTCCGGAACACTGAAGCTTTCTTT
CSHVRNTEAFF
>-|TRBD2|TRBJ2-1|12|TRBV7-9
TGTGCCAGCAGCCGGGAGGGCAATGAGCAGTTCTTC
CASSREGNEQFF
>-|-|TRBJ2-7|12|TRBV28
TGTGCCAGCTCCCAGGGAGGCTACGAGCAGTACTTC
CASSQGGYEQYF
>-|-|TRBJ2-7|13|TRBV5-1
TGCGCCAGCAGCGTGACTAGTTACTACGAGCAGTACTTC
CASSVTSYYEQYF
>-|-|TRBJ2-2|16|TRBV28
TGTGCCAGCAGTAACCATACCGGCAGAAACACCGGGGAGCTGTTTTTT
CASSNHTGRNTGELFF
>-|TRBD2|TRBJ2-1|15|TRBV7-3
TGTGCCAGCAGCTTAAGCGGGAGCTCCTACAATGAGCAGTTCTTC
CASSLSGSSYNEQFF
>once|-|TRBJ2-6|16|TRBV20-1
TGCAGTGCTAGGGCCGCCACAGCCTCTGGGGCCAACGTCCTGACTTTC
CSARAATASGANVLTF
>-|TRBD1|TRBJ2-2|15|TRBV7-2
TGTGCCAGCAGCTCCCAGGGGGCGGGCACCGGGGAGCTGTTTTTT
CASSSQGAGTGELFF
>-|-|TRBJ2-2|17|TRBV20-1
TGCAGTGCTAGAGATTTTATAGAGGAGGTGAACACCGGGGAGCTGTTTTTT
CSARDFIEEVNTGELFF
>few|-|TRBJ2-1|13|TRBV20-1
TGCAGTGTAGGCAGGGGAGGGACCAATGAGCAGTTCTTC
CSVGRGGTNEQFF
>few|TRBD1|TRBJ1-1|14|TRBV29-1
TGCAGCGTGCTTTCCGGGACAGCGAACACTGAAGCTTTCTTT
CSVLSGTANTEAFF
>few|-|TRBJ2-7|17|TRBV4-1
TGCGCCAGCAGCCAAGTGCTCCAGGGCCGGGGAGGATACGAGCAGTACTTC
CASSQVLQGRGGYEQYF
>few|-|TRBJ2-7|14|TRBV2
TGTGCCAGCAGACGGGACTTGAGCTCCTACGAGCAGTACTTC
CASRRDLSSYEQYF
>few|-|TRBJ1-1|14|TRBV19
TGTGCCAGTAGTTTCGCCTTCGGGGGTACTGAAGCTTTCTTT
CASSFAFGGTEAFF
>few|TRBD2|TRBJ2-7|15|TRBV7-2
TGTGCCAGCAGCCGTCAAGCGGGAGGGACCTACGAGCAGTACTTC
CASSRQAGGTYEQYF
>-|TRBD2|TRBJ2-3|14|TRBV7-2
TGTGCCAGCGGCCGGGACTACAACACAGATACGCAGTATTTT
CASGRDYNTDTQYF
>-|TRBD1|TRBJ2-1|17|TRBV7-2
TGTGCCAGCAGTCCCAGACGGACAGGGAAGTCACACAATGAGCAGTTCTTC
CASSPRRTGKSHNEQFF
>few|-|TRBJ1-4|15|TRBV7-9
TGTGCCAGCAGCTCACTCAGGGGAGACAGTGAAAAACTGTTTTTT
CASSSLRGDSEKLFF
>-|TRBD2|TRBJ2-1|14|TRBV28
TGTGCCAGCAGTCCCGGGGGGGCGTACAATGAGCAGTTCTTC
CASSPGGAYNEQFF
>-|TRBD2|TRBJ2-4|15|TRBV20-1
TGCAGTGCTAGGTTAGCGGGAGGGAGCAAAAACATTCAGTACTTC
CSARLAGGSKNIQYF
>once|-|TRBJ2-7|13|TRBV20-1
TGCAGTGCTAGACTCCTCTGGGTCCACGAGCAGTACTTC
CSARLLWVHEQYF
>-|-|TRBJ1-4|15|TRBV2
TGTGCCAGCAGCGAGGGACGCCAAAGGGGTGAAAAACTGTTTTTT
CASSEGRQRGEKLFF
>few|TRBD2|TRBJ2-3|13|TRBV20-1
TGCAGTGCTCCCGGGGGGGGGACAGATACGCAGTATTTT
CSAPGGGTDTQYF
>few|-|TRBJ1-2|13|TRBV7-3
TGTGCCAGCAGCCCCGACAGAGACTATGGCTACACCTTC
CASSPDRDYGYTF
>-|-|TRBJ2-3|13|TRBV20-1
TGCAGTGCTAGAATGTGGGGCACAGATACGCAGTATTTT
CSARMWGTDTQYF
>-|-|TRBJ1-5|14|TRBV27
TGTGCCAGCAGTTTACGGGTACCAGGCCAGCCCCAGCATTTT
CASSLRVPGQPQHF
>-|TRBD1|TRBJ2-1|17|TRBV28
TGTGCCAGCAGTTTAGGTGACAGGGTAGAGCTATACAATGAGCAGTTCTTC
CASSLGDRVELYNEQFF
>once|TRBD1|TRBJ2-5|16|TRBV18
TGTGCCAGCTCACTTGACCGGGACAGGGGGTCGAAGACCCAGTACTTC
CASSLDRDRGSKTQYF
>-|-|TRBJ1-6|15|TRBV28
TGTGCCAGCAGCCAGATCGGGATGGATTATTCACCCCTCCACTTT
CASSQIGMDYSPLHF
>-|-|TRBJ2-7|15|TRBV12-3/TRBV12-4
TGTGCCAGCAGCTTCCAGTGGGGTCGAAACTACGAGCAGTACTTC
CASSFQWGRNYEQYF